This T cell receptor beta chain was recovered during a study of beta chain features in type 1 diabetes. This clone was seen a few times. The antigen remains undetermined. Expressed TCRB transcripts were sequenced because the isolated RNA had all been reverse transcribed beforehand. The protocol was immunoSEQ multiplex PCR, while the TCRdb copy is restricted to in-frame clones and leaves out a portion. The sample has roughly 400,000 clones; around 10% are singletons. The CDR3 is 13 amino acids. Between the trimmed V and J ends, which lost 0 bases and 7 bases, there was a span of 7 bases. Germline CDR1 reads MGHRA; CDR2 reads YSYEKL. Study results and caveats: All four CD4+ subsets from Type 1 diabetes patients carried moderately but significantly shorter TCRB CDR3s.

Specimen: central memory CD4+ T cells from blood. The receptor was isolated from a man aged 25-45 years with type 1 diabetes. The genes are TRBV4-1 and TRBJ1-5, with D uncertain. CDR3 in amino acids: CASSQERAQPQHF. The DNA of the CDR3 is TGCGCCAGCAGCCAAGAGAGAGCCCAGCCCCAGCATTTT.